This T cell receptor (beta chain) is drawn from a study of control samples from healthy donors and cancer patients. Libraries were prepared by immunoSEQ multiplex PCR; TCRdb keeps only in-frame clonotypes and omits some of them. The table records 130,000 or so clones, about 89% of them present only once. V was pared by 1 base and J by 10 bases, with 10 bases between. CDR1 and CDR2 (germline): MNHNS, SASEGT. The CDR3 contains 12 residues. The receptor's source is a man between 18 and 29 years old in good health. The chain couples TRBV6-1 to TRBJ1-1; possible D gene TRBD1, 6 bases. The sequenced sample was blood. This CDR3 reads CASSEGTGRAFF. The CDR3 coding sequence is TGTGCCAGCAGTGAAGGTACAGGGAGAGCTTTCTTT.